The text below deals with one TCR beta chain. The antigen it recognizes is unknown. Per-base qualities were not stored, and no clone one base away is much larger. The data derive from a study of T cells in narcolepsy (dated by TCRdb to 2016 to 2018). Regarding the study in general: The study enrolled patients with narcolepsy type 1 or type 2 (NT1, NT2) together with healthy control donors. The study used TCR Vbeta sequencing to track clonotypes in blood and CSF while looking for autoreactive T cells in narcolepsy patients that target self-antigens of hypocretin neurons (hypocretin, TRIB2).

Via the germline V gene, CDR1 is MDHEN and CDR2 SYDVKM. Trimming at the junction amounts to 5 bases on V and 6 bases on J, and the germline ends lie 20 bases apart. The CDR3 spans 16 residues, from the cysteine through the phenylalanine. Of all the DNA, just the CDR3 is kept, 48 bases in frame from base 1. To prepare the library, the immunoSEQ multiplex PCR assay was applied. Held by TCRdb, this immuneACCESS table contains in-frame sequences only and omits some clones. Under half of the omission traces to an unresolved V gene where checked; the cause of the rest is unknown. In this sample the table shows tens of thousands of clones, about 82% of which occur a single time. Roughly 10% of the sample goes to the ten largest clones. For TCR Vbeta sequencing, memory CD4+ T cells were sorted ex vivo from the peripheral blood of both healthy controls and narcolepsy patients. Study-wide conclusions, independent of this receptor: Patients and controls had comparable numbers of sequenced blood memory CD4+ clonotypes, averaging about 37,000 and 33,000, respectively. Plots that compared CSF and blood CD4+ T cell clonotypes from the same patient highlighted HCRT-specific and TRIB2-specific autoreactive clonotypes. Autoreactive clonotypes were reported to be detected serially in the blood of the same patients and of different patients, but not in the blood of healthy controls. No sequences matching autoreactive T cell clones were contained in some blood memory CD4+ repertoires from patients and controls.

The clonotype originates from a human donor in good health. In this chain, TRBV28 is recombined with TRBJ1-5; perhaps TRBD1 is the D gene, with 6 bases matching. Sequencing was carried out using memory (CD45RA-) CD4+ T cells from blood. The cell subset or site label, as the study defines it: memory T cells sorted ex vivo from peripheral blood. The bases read TGTGCCAGCAGTCTAGGGGGAACGTCTCAGTCTCAGCCCCAGCATTTT. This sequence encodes CASSLGGTSQSQPQHF.